The 29 T cell receptor beta chains below come from one sample, sequenced in a study of blood T cells in healthy people across ages. A sample-barcoded 5' primer and a J-beta primer mix were used in a second PCR of about 7 to 12 cycles. TCRdb reprocessed the 5' RACE reads with MiXCR, giving one entry per CDR3 protein. The sample lists roughly 1.7 million distinct CDR3 sequences, roughly 32% occurring once. The sequenced sample was blood. These receptors all stem from a woman in her 30s in good health.

This chain joins TRBV20-1 and TRBJ1-5; the D is unclear. Trimming cost V 0 bases and J 4 bases, with 13 bases left between them. The CDR3 consists of 15 residues. CDR1 DFQATT and CDR2 SNEGSKA come from the germline V gene (reference sequence). CDR3 amino acids: CSARDLLTVNQPQHF. As DNA, the CDR3 is TGCAGTGCTAGAGATTTACTAACAGTGAATCAGCCCCAGCATTTT.

The sample holds many counts of this clonotype. J is TRBJ2-5 and V is TRBV7-2, with TRBD2 matching over 11 bases. Trimming removed 5 bases from V and 2 bases from J; junction bases left unmatched: 4. This CDR3 region has 15 residues. Germline V gene sequence: CDR1 SGHTA, CDR2 FQGNSA. CDR3 nucleotide sequence: TGTGCCAGCAGCCAGACTAGCGGGGTTCAAGAGACCCAGTACTTC. Amino acid sequence: CASSQTSGVQETQYF.

This chain connects TRBV5-4 to TRBJ2-3; D unclear. The CDR3 runs 15 residues. Between the trimmed V and J ends, which lost 4 bases and 1 base, there was a span of 13 bases. Germline-derived CDR1 and CDR2 are SGHNT and YYREEE (reference sequence). The CDR3 sequence: CASSGPNERTDTQYF. CDR3 bases: TGTGCCAGCAGCGGACCCAATGAACGCACAGATACGCAGTATTTT.

This clonotype has just a few counts. This chain connects TRBV7-9 to TRBJ2-1; no clear D. The end of the DNA fits TRBJ2-7 better, so the J call may be wrong. The CDR3 totals 15 residues. Germline assignment: CDR1 SEHNR and CDR2 FQNEAQ (reference sequence). DNA of the CDR3: TGTGCCAGCAGCTTAGGTCTTGGGCCGACCTACGAGCAGTACTTC. As protein: CASSLGLGPTYEQYF.

The V call is TRBV7-2, the J call TRBJ2-1; 7 bases line up with TRBD2. The V and J ends lost 5 bases and 1 base, in that order; junction bases with no gene match: 14. Per germline, CDR1 SGHTA and CDR2 FQGNSA. This CDR3 region has 18 residues. For the CDR3, the DNA is TGTGCCAGCAGCGTGGTGGTGGCGGGAGAGGGTTCCTACAATGAGCAGTTCTTC. Translating it yields CASSVVVAGEGSYNEQFF.

The sample holds a few counts of this clonotype. The chain joins TRBV3-1 to TRBJ2-7, with 13 bases aligning to TRBD2. Germline lookup yields CDR1 LGHDT and CDR2 YNNKEL (reference sequence). This CDR3 comprises 16 residues. The J segment lost 6 bases and the V segment lost 1 base, leaving 6 bases of the junction unmatched. Here the CDR3 DNA reads TGTGCCAGCAGCCAAGGAGGACTAGCGGGAGTTGGCGAGCAGTACTTC. Protein product: CASSQGGLAGVGEQYF.

With regard to this clonotype: A read error may be the cause here, since a much bigger clone is one base away. The chain couples TRBV29-1 to TRBJ2-5; D gene unclear. The length of the CDR3 is 11 residues. The V gene lost 8 bases and the J gene lost 4 bases, with 11 bases spanning the gap. In germline, CDR1 is SQVTM, CDR2 ANQGSEA. The CDR3 DNA reads TGCAGCCACAGACTCGGAGAGACCCAGTACTTC. Its protein is CSHRLGETQYF.

This clonotype has more than one count but fewer than ten. V gene TRBV5-1 combines with J gene TRBJ2-7; no clear D. V was pared by 4 bases and J by 2 bases, with 13 bases between. CDR3 length: 14 amino acids. CDR1 is SGHRS and CDR2 is YFSETQ in the germline V gene. CDR3 sequence: CASSPTVGAYEQYF. DNA of the CDR3: TGCGCCAGCAGCCCGACCGTGGGTGCCTACGAGCAGTACTTC.

The table lists this clonotype with a few counts. V and J are TRBV20-1 and TRBJ2-3; 11 bases align to TRBD2. Trimming cost V 1 base and J 3 bases; bases outside gene matches: 12. Germline lookup yields CDR1 DFQATT and CDR2 SNEGSKA (reference sequence). This CDR3 has 18 amino acids. CDR3 sequence reads: CSARAIPLAGEITDTQYF. In nucleotides, the CDR3 is TGCAGTGCTAGAGCCATCCCACTAGCGGGAGAGATTACAGATACGCAGTATTTT.

About this clonotype: A much larger clone lies one base from this, so it may be a read error. The CDR3 DNA follows: TGTGCCTCCTTGCGGTCACTAACGGGAGTTGAGACCCAGTACTTC. It translates to CASLRSLTGVETQYF. This chain connects TRBV10-3 to TRBJ2-5; a weak D match, TRBD2 (6 bases). V lost 11 bases to trimming and J lost 5 bases, with 24 bases between them. Germline loops: CDR1 ENHRY, CDR2 SYGVKD. CDR3 length equals 15 residues.

The chain has TRBV20-1 and TRBJ2-3, with 9 bases lining up with TRBD1. The CDR3 runs 14 residues. V trimming: 4 bases; J trimming: 2 bases; junction bases outside the gene matches: 4. Germline CDR1 is DFQATT and CDR2 is SNEGSKA (reference sequence). CDR3 coding DNA: TGCAGTGCTAAGGGACAGGGACACACAGATACGCAGTATTTT. Translated: CSAKGQGHTDTQYF.

DNA for the CDR3: TGTGCCAGCAGCTTAGGTGGGGGGCTTCAGCCCCAGCATTTT. It codes for CASSLGGGLQPQHF. This rearrangement joins TRBV7-9 to TRBJ1-5, with a weak D call TRBD1 (6 bases). Germline lookup yields CDR1 SEHNR and CDR2 FQNEAQ (reference sequence). Trimming removed 1 base at V and 6 bases at J, with 10 bases between. The CDR3 is 14 residues long.

This chain joins TRBV10-3 and TRBJ2-1; D gene uncertain. Trimming removed 1 base at V and 0 bases at J, with 7 bases between. Germline CDR1 is ENHRY and CDR2 is SYGVKD. This CDR3 region has 15 residues. Here the CDR3 reads CAISEYRSSYNEQFF. The CDR3 region has the DNA TGTGCCATCAGTGAGTACAGAAGCTCCTACAATGAGCAGTTCTTC.

The V and J genes are TRBV20-1 and TRBJ1-2, with D hard to call. Germline V gives CDR1 DFQATT, CDR2 SNEGSKA (reference sequence). Trimming pared 7 bases from V and 4 bases from J, leaving 10 bases between. The CDR3 is 11 amino acids. DNA for the CDR3: TGCAGTGGGCCCCGGGCCTATGGCTACACCTTC. This codes for CSGPRAYGYTF.

This clonotype was seen more than once but under ten times. The chain combines TRBV4-1 with TRBJ2-1; 7 bases are a match to TRBD1. This CDR3 comprises 14 residues. V gave up 3 bases and J gave up 10 bases; unmatched junction bases: 9. Germline V gene lookup returns CDR1 MGHRA and CDR2 YSYEKL. This CDR3 is CASSHLQGLQEQFF. The CDR3 DNA reads TGCGCCAGCAGCCATCTACAGGGGCTGCAAGAGCAGTTCTTC.

This chain joins TRBV10-3 and TRBJ1-5; TRBD1 agrees at 7 bases. CDR1 and CDR2 (germline): ENHRY, SYGVKD. The V segment lost 5 bases and the J segment 7 bases; nucleotides outside the gene matches: 5. The CDR3 spans 13 residues. Here the CDR3 DNA reads TGTGCCATCAGTCCGGACAGGCAGCAGCCCCAGCATTTT. Its protein product is CAISPDRQQPQHF.

In its sample, this clonotype was seen a few times. The rearrangement uses TRBV6-1 and TRBJ1-2; D is perhaps TRBD1 (5 bases). This CDR3 has 16 residues. Trimming stripped 1 base from V and 5 bases from J, with 17 bases between. Germline CDR1 reads MNHNS; CDR2 reads SASEGT. This CDR3 is CASSEVVSQGSYGYTF. The CDR3 DNA follows: TGTGCCAGCAGTGAAGTCGTTTCCCAGGGCTCATATGGCTACACCTTC.

This clonotype was seen only a few times. V usage is TRBV6-6 and J usage is TRBJ1-1; D is perhaps TRBD1 (6 bases). Germline CDR1 and CDR2: MNHNY and SVGAGI (reference sequence). The CDR3 spans 14 residues. V gave up 6 bases and J gave up 6 bases, with 17 bases separating them. CDR3 bases: TGTGCCAGCAGAAGGGGACACCCTGACCCTGAAGCTTTCTTT. Residues: CASRRGHPDPEAFF.

V usage is TRBV15 and J usage is TRBJ2-7; D is undetermined. The CDR3 consists of 13 residues. From germline, CDR1 is LNHNV and CDR2 YYDKDF (reference sequence). The ends were cut back, 6 bases at V and 4 bases at J, with 13 bases in the middle. For the CDR3, the DNA is TGTGCCACCAGTATCGCAGGAGCATACGAGCAGTACTTC. It specifies CATSIAGAYEQYF. Using reference TRBV15 and TRBJ2-7 for the parts outside the CDR3, the full variable domain is DAMVIQNPRYQVTQFGKPVTLSCSQTLNHNVMYWYQQKSSQAPKLLFHYYDKDFNNEADTPDNFQSRRPNTSFCFLDIRSPGLGDTAMYLCATSIAGAYEQYFGPGTRLTVT.

The V call is TRBV20-1, the J call TRBJ2-5, with D possibly being TRBD2 (6 bases). CDR3 length: 15 amino acids. CDR1 is DFQATT and CDR2 is SNEGSKA in the germline V gene (reference sequence). V shed 5 bases and J shed 6 bases, with 22 bases lying between them. DNA for the CDR3: TGCAGTGCTCGCCCGTTAGAGCTAGCGACGAAGACCCAGTACTTC. The encoded protein is CSARPLELATKTQYF.

This sequence joins TRBV28 and TRBJ1-3, with no clear D. CDR3 size: 12 residues. Trimming took 6 bases from V and 7 from J, leaving 10 bases between them. Germline CDR1 MDHEN, CDR2 SYDVKM. Here the CDR3 reads CASSSMGNTIYF. The CDR3 nucleotides read TGTGCCAGCAGCTCGATGGGGAACACCATATATTTT. Together with reference TRBV28 and TRBJ1-3, the CDR3 gives the full variable domain: DVKVTQSSRYLVKRTGEKVFLECVQDMDHENMFWYRQDPGLGLRLIYFSYDVKMKEKGDIPEGYSVSREKKERFSLILESASTNQTSMYLCASSSMGNTIYFGEGSWLTVV.

This clonotype appeared once. V is TRBV28 and J is TRBJ1-5, with no clear D. The CDR3 contains 13 residues. V lost 9 bases to trimming and J lost 0 bases, with 9 bases between them. Per germline, CDR1 MDHEN and CDR2 SYDVKM. Here the CDR3 DNA reads TGTGCCAGAGAAGACGGTAGCAATCAGCCCCAGCATTTT. Its translation is CAREDGSNQPQHF. The full variable domain, rest sourced from reference TRBV28 and TRBJ1-5, is DVKVTQSSRYLVKRTGEKVFLECVQDMDHENMFWYRQDPGLGLRLIYFSYDVKMKEKGDIPEGYSVSREKKERFSLILESASTNQTSMYLCAREDGSNQPQHFGDGTRLSIL.

The chain employs TRBV7-2 and TRBJ2-1; a weak D match, TRBD2 (5 bases). The CDR3 has 13 residues. Looked up from germline, CDR1 is SGHTA and CDR2 is FQGNSA. V was shortened by 1 base and J by 15 bases, with 16 bases between the two germline ends. CDR3 region: CASSLVRGSVPFF. The CDR3 DNA reads as TGTGCCAGCAGCTTAGTGCGCGGTAGCGTGCCGTTCTTC.

This clonotype was picked up a small number of times. J is TRBJ2-1 and V is TRBV2; no reliable D call. CDR1 is SNHLY and CDR2 is FYNNEI in the germline V gene. The CDR3 extends over 13 amino acids. Trimming stripped 6 bases from V and 2 bases from J, with 8 bases between. The CDR3 reads CASRPQPYNEQFF. In DNA, the CDR3 is TGTGCCAGCAGGCCTCAACCCTACAATGAGCAGTTCTTC.

This chain connects TRBV4-1 to TRBJ2-7; D is uncertain. Trimming took off 0 bases at V and 2 bases at J, with 14 bases between the two ends. The CDR3 totals 16 residues. Germline V gene sequence: CDR1 MGHRA, CDR2 YSYEKL. The CDR3 reads CASSQEEASPTYEQYF. The DNA of the CDR3 is TGCGCCAGCAGCCAAGAGGAAGCCAGCCCAACCTACGAGCAGTACTTC.

Many counts were recorded for this clonotype. The chain recombines TRBV4-1 with TRBJ2-7; 8 bases align to TRBD2. CDR1 and CDR2 from the germline V gene are MGHRA and YSYEKL. CDR3 size: 18 residues. V was pared by 0 bases and J by 0 bases, with 10 bases of the junction left unmatched. CDR3 bases: TGCGCCAGCAGCCAAGATCTAACCAGGCTAGCGGGCTCCTACGAGCAGTACTTC. Translating it yields CASSQDLTRLAGSYEQYF.

There are a few counts of this clonotype. The V call is TRBV5-1, the J call TRBJ2-5; 8 bases align to TRBD2. This CDR3 is 15 amino acids long. The V gene end was trimmed by 3 bases and the J gene end by 9 bases; junction bases not matched to a gene: 13. Germline values: CDR1 SGHRS, CDR2 YFSETQ. CDR3 loop: CASSWKLAAVGAQYF. Written as DNA, the CDR3 is TGCGCCAGCAGCTGGAAACTAGCGGCCGTGGGGGCCCAGTACTTC.

The sample holds many counts of this clonotype. V is TRBV4-1 and J is TRBJ1-1, with D possibly TRBD1 on 5 matching bases. This CDR3 spans 14 amino acids. In germline, CDR1 is MGHRA, CDR2 YSYEKL. V lost 2 bases and J lost 4, with 11 bases in between. The CDR3 region has the DNA TGCGCCAGCAGCCAACAGGGCGGGGGCACTGAAGCTTTCTTT. This sequence encodes CASSQQGGGTEAFF.

V usage is TRBV5-6 and J usage is TRBJ2-1; TRBD1 agrees at 7 bases. The germline CDR1 and CDR2 sequences are SGHDT and YYEEEE. This CDR3 is built from 16 residues. Trimming at V came to 4 bases and at J to 8 bases, leaving 15 bases not matched to a gene. CDR3 protein: CASSGTQGNLGDEQFF. Here the CDR3 DNA reads TGTGCCAGCAGCGGAACACAGGGGAATCTGGGCGATGAGCAGTTCTTC. The whole variable domain, filled in from reference TRBV5-6 and TRBJ2-1, reads DAGVTQSPTHLIKTRGQQVTLRCSPKSGHDTVSWYQQALGQGPQFIFQYYEEEERQRGNFPDRFSGHQFPNYSSELNVNALLLGDSALYLCASSGTQGNLGDEQFFGPGTRLTVL.